This T cell receptor beta chain stems from a study of shared clonotypes between healthy human individuals. Study conclusions and caveats: Among donors, clonotype sharing was expected to be affected by sequencing depth. It was the non-shared clonotypes that had lower generation probabilities than clonotypes shared by all four donors.

This CDR3 spans 14 amino acids. Per germline, CDR1 LNHDA and CDR2 SQIVND (reference sequence). Deletions cut 4 bases from V and 4 bases from J, with 14 bases between. Terminally differentiated effector memory CD45RA+ cells were excluded by CCR7 positive selection of CD45RO-negative cells. The repertoire was sequenced with immunoSEQ multiplex PCR; TCRdb's copy has only in-frame clones and lacks some. The sample holds 800,000 or so clones, about 97% seen once. Regarding this clone: Its target is not known.

The V gene is TRBV19, the J gene TRBJ2-7; D gene uncertain. This TCR was recovered from a man aged 25-45 years in good health. Specimen: naive CD8+ T cells sorted from blood. In DNA form, the CDR3 reads TGTGCCAGTAGTACCCTCGGACGGCAGTACGAGCAGTACTTC. Translated: CASSTLGRQYEQYF.